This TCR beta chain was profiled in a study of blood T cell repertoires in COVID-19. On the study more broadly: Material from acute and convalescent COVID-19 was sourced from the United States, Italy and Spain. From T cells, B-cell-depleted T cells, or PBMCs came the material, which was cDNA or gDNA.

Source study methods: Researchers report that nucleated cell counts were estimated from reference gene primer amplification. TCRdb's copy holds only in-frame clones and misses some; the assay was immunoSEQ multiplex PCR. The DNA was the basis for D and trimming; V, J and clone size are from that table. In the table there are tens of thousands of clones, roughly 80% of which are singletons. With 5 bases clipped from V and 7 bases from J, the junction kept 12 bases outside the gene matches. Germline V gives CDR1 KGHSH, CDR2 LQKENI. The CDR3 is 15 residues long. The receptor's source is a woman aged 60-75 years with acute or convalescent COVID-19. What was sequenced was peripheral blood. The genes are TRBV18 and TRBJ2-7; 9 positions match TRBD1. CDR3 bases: TGTGCCAGCTCAAACCACGCCGGGACAGGGCTTGAGCAGTACTTC. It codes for CASSNHAGTGLEQYF.